The next 18 T cell receptor beta chains were all read from a single sample in a study of blood T cell repertoires in COVID-19. Sequenced by immunoSEQ multiplex PCR; TCRdb stores in-frame clones only, minus some. This sample has over 200,000 clones, with around 82% found just once. Sequences were obtained from peripheral blood. Every receptor here comes from a man aged 35 to 55 with active or convalescent COVID-19.

The V call is TRBV9, the J call TRBJ1-1; D is unclear. The germline gives CDR1 SGDLS, CDR2 YYNGEE. There are 14 residues in the CDR3. Trimming cost V 2 bases and J 2 bases, with 10 bases left between them. CDR3 loop: CASSVNTANTEAFF. CDR3 nucleotide sequence: TGTGCCAGCAGCGTTAATACAGCTAACACTGAAGCTTTCTTT.

The chain carries TRBV10-3 and TRBJ2-7, with 8 positions matching TRBD1. The germline V gene encodes CDR1 ENHRY and CDR2 SYGVKD. V gave up 6 bases and J gave up 4 bases; unmatched junction bases: 8. CDR3 length: 14 residues. CDR3 nucleotide sequence: TGTGCCATCAGCCGGGGGACAGGCGGATACGAGCAGTACTTC. This sequence encodes CAISRGTGGYEQYF.

This sequence joins TRBV19 and TRBJ2-7, with 9 positions matching TRBD1. The CDR3 spans 14 residues. Germline lookup yields CDR1 LNHDA and CDR2 SQIVND (reference sequence). Losses at the gene ends were 5 bases for V and 2 bases for J; bases not matched to a gene: 4. The CDR3 here is CASSPRQGAYEQYF. The CDR3 coding sequence is TGTGCCAGTAGTCCTAGACAGGGGGCCTACGAGCAGTACTTC.

Written as DNA, the CDR3 is TGTGCCAGCAGTCTCTGGACAGGGGGCCGTACCGGGGAGCTGTTTTTT. Encoded protein: CASSLWTGGRTGELFF. J is TRBJ2-2 and V is TRBV27; 11 bases are a match to TRBD1. The CDR3 extends over 16 amino acids. CDR1 MNHEY and CDR2 SMNVEV come from the germline V gene (reference sequence). The V segment lost 5 bases and the J segment 5 bases; nucleotides outside the gene matches: 7.

This rearrangement joins TRBV12-5 to TRBJ2-5; 7 bases agree with TRBD2. The CDR3 is made up of 13 amino acids. From germline, CDR1 is LGHNT and CDR2 FRNRAP. The J segment lost 7 bases and the V segment lost 0 bases, leaving 2 bases of the junction unmatched. CDR3 amino acids: CASGLVGGGTQYF. In DNA form, the CDR3 reads TGTGCTAGTGGTTTGGTAGGCGGGGGGACCCAGTACTTC.

The rearrangement links TRBV7-2 to TRBJ2-5, with a weak D call TRBD2 (5 bases). There are 13 residues in the CDR3. CDR1 and CDR2 (germline): SGHTA, FQGNSA. Trimming took 3 bases from V and 5 from J, leaving 10 bases between them. CDR3 sequence reads: CASSFGPGETQYF. For the CDR3, the DNA is TGTGCCAGCAGCTTTGGGCCGGGGGAGACCCAGTACTTC. The entire variable domain, with the rest obtained from reference TRBV7-2 and TRBJ2-5, is as follows: GAGVSQSPSNKVTEKGKDVELRCDPISGHTALYWYRQSLGQGLEFLIYFQGNSAPDKSGLPSDRFSAERTGGSVSTLTIQRTQQEDSAVYLCASSFGPGETQYFGPGTRLLVL.

This clone was seen only once. The chain recombines TRBV11-3 with TRBJ2-1; 10 bases align to TRBD2. This CDR3 is built from 13 residues. CDR1 is SGHNT and CDR2 is YENEEA in the germline V gene. V shed 7 bases and J 9 bases; nucleotides not matched to a gene: 6. This CDR3 is CASTPGLAVEQFF. In DNA, the CDR3 is TGTGCCAGCACGCCAGGACTAGCGGTTGAGCAGTTCTTC.

This rearrangement joins TRBV29-1 to TRBJ2-7, with 10 bases aligning to TRBD2. In germline, CDR1 is SQVTM, CDR2 ANQGSEA. The CDR3 is 13 residues long. The V segment lost 4 bases and the J segment 3 bases; nucleotides outside the gene matches: 3. The CDR3 DNA follows: TGCAGCGTTGGATCTAGCGGGGGCTACGAGCAGTACTTC. It specifies CSVGSSGGYEQYF.

In this sample, this clone turned up a few times. J is TRBJ2-3 and V is TRBV7-3, with D possibly being TRBD1 (6 bases). Per the germline V gene, CDR1 is SGHTA and CDR2 is FQGTGA. V was shortened by 5 bases and J by 1 base, with 16 bases between the two germline ends. The CDR3 sequence is 16 residues long. The CDR3 DNA is TGTGCCAGCAGCAAGGACAGACCTCTGGGCACAGATACGCAGTATTTT. Residues: CASSKDRPLGTDTQYF.

The table lists this clone with a count of one. The chain employs TRBV14 and TRBJ1-5, with D possibly being TRBD1 (6 bases). The CDR3 totals 16 residues. V gave up 5 bases and J gave up 0 bases, with 14 bases separating them. The germline V gene encodes CDR1 SGHDN and CDR2 FVKESK. The CDR3 DNA follows: TGTGCCAGCAGCAAAGGGGGGGTGAATAGCAATCAGCCCCAGCATTTT. It translates to CASSKGGVNSNQPQHF.

This clone has only one observation. This CDR3 is CASSSGQTIEAFF. The CDR3 DNA follows: TGTGCCAGCAGCTCCGGACAGACTATTGAAGCTTTCTTT. The J gene is TRBJ1-1, the V gene TRBV2; D is possibly TRBD1 (6 bases). CDR3 size: 13 residues. Germline assignment: CDR1 SNHLY and CDR2 FYNNEI. Trimming shortened V by 6 bases and J by 7 bases, and 15 bases separated the two germline ends. The variable domain in full, with the rest retrieved from reference TRBV2 and TRBJ1-1, is EPEVTQTPSHQVTQMGQEVILRCVPISNHLYFYWYRQILGQKVEFLVSFYNNEISEKSEIFDDQFSVERPDGSNFTLKIRSTKLEDSAMYFCASSSGQTIEAFFGQGTRLTVV.

The chain carries TRBV30 and TRBJ2-7; 7 nucleotides line up with TRBD2. The CDR3 spans 15 residues. J lost 5 bases, V lost 1 base, and 11 bases had no gene match. The germline V gene encodes CDR1 GTSNPN and CDR2 SVGIG (reference sequence). The CDR3 DNA reads TGTGCCTGGAGTGCTGGGACTACCCCTTTCGACGAGCAGTACTTC. It translates to CAWSAGTTPFDEQYF.

This clone was observed once. The chain carries TRBV24-1 and TRBJ1-2; D call uncertain. Trimming shortened V by 4 bases and J by 3 bases, and 8 bases separated the two germline ends. Per the germline V gene, CDR1 is KGHDR and CDR2 is SFDVKD. The CDR3 covers 13 residues. The CDR3 sequence is CATSEEAYYGYTF. The CDR3 bases are TGTGCCACCAGTGAGGAGGCTTACTATGGCTACACCTTC.

V gene TRBV19 combines with J gene TRBJ1-5; D is possibly TRBD1 (6 bases). Trimming left V 3 bases short and J 7 bases short, with 19 bases between. Germline V CDR1 and CDR2: LNHDA, SQIVND (reference sequence). The CDR3 length is 16 residues. Here the CDR3 reads CASSIGLGGRGQPQHF. CDR3 in DNA: TGTGCCAGTAGTATTGGTCTCGGGGGGCGAGGGCAGCCCCAGCATTTT.

The rearrangement joins TRBV5-6 to TRBJ1-6, with D hard to call. The germline gives CDR1 SGHDT, CDR2 YYEEEE. This CDR3 has 16 residues. The ends were cut back, 5 bases at V and 3 bases at J, with 15 bases in the middle. The CDR3 is CASSPGVIIYNSPLHF. The CDR3 DNA follows: TGTGCCAGCAGTCCGGGTGTTATCATCTATAATTCACCCCTCCACTTT.

This chain links TRBV14 with TRBJ1-6; D remains ambiguous. CDR3 length: 13 amino acids. V gave up 4 bases and J gave up 7 bases, with 8 bases separating them. Germline-derived CDR1 and CDR2 are SGHDN and FVKESK. CDR3 nucleotide sequence: TGTGCCAGCAGCCTATATATGAATTCACCCCTCCACTTT. Translated, it gives CASSLYMNSPLHF.

Regarding this clone: The junction differs from germline at one of its ends, possibly a read error. This chain links TRBV6-5 with TRBJ1-2, with 8 bases matching TRBD1. CDR1 and CDR2 (germline): MNHEY, SVGAGI. The CDR3 totals 13 residues. This CDR3 is CAIEGPGTGSVNF. CDR3 sequence (DNA): TGTGCCATCGAAGGTCCCGGGACAGGCTCTGTTAACTTC.

Regarding this clone: The junction does not match germline at one end; this may be a read error. The chain recombines TRBV18 with TRBJ2-1; 11 positions match TRBD1. Germline CDR1 is KGHSH and CDR2 is LQKENI. The CDR3 extends over 17 amino acids. The CDR3 DNA follows: TGTGCCAGCACACCAAGGACAGGGGGCGTCTCCTACAATGAGCAGTTCTTC. Protein sequence: CASTPRTGGVSYNEQFF.